Listed below are T cell receptor beta chains from one sample, sequenced in a study of blood T cell repertoires in COVID-19. Here immunoSEQ multiplex PCR was the method, and the copy in TCRdb shows in-frame clones only, minus some. The sample has roughly 280,000 clones, approximately 85% seen once; the top ten hold about 10%. The sample consisted of peripheral blood. These receptors came from a woman in her 70s with acute or convalescent COVID-19. The CDR3 runs from the conserved cysteine through the conserved F or W. D genes are given only for firm matches. Only some rows state a clone size, as once, few, many or a class for expanded clones.

TRBJ2-1 | - | 12 | once | TRBV19 | TGTGCCAGTAATGTCCCGGCAGGGGAGCAGTTCTTC | CASNVPAGEQFF
TRBJ1-1 | TRBD1 | 12 | few | TRBV6-5 | TGTGCCGGCCGGACAGGGAACACTGAAGCTTTCTTT | CAGRTGNTEAFF
TRBJ1-1 | - | 14 | - | TRBV5-1 | TGCGCCAGCAGTTATGAGCGGAGCTACACTGAAGCTTTCTTT | CASSYERSYTEAFF
TRBJ1-2 | - | 14 | once | TRBV5-1 | TGCGCCAGCAGCCGGGGTATTGCGGGGGAAGGCTACACCTTC | CASSRGIAGEGYTF
TRBJ1-2 | TRBD1 | 12 | - | TRBV27 | TGTGCCAGCAGTTACAGGGGTCTGGGCTACACCTTC | CASSYRGLGYTF
TRBJ1-1 | TRBD1 | 14 | - | TRBV5-1 | TGCGCCAGCAGCTCCGGGACAGCGGGTAGCGCAGCTTTCTTT | CASSSGTAGSAAFF
TRBJ2-2 | - | 15 | few | TRBV7-8 | TGTGCCAGCAGCTTAGAGGGGCTGAAAACCGGGGAGCTGTTTTTT | CASSLEGLKTGELFF
TRBJ1-5 | - | 13 | once | TRBV2 | TGTGCCAGCGCCCGGAGTAGCAATCAGCCCCAGCATTTT | CASARSSNQPQHF
TRBJ2-2 | TRBD2 | 16 | - | TRBV4-2 | TGTGCCAGCAGCCAAGGAGCGGGGGGGCTGGCCGGGGAGCTGTTTTTT | CASSQGAGGLAGELFF
TRBJ2-4 | - | 15 | - | TRBV25-1 | TGTGCCACCACCTCTTCGCGTCTCGGGGAGAACATTCAGTACTTC | CATTSSRLGENIQYF
TRBJ1-6 | - | 12 | - | TRBV6-1 | TGTGCCAGCAGTGAACTCGGGTTTCCCCTCCACTTT | CASSELGFPLHF
TRBJ1-6 | - | 15 | - | TRBV15 | TGTGCCACCAGCAGGATAGTAGGGGGTAATTCACCCCTCCACTTT | CATSRIVGGNSPLHF
TRBJ2-1 | - | 20 | many | TRBV4-1 | TGCGCCAGCAGCCAAGATCCGACACGGTTATCCGAGGGAATCTACAATGAGCAGTTCTTC | CASSQDPTRLSEGIYNEQFF
TRBJ1-1 | - | 14 | - | TRBV6-5 | TGTGCCAGCAGTTACGAACAGGGGAACACTGAAGCTTTCTTT | CASSYEQGNTEAFF
TRBJ2-7 | TRBD1 | 14 | once | TRBV9 | TGTGCCAGCAGCGTAAGACAGGGGGTCTACGAGCAGTACTTC | CASSVRQGVYEQYF
TRBJ1-6 | - | 16 | - | TRBV4-1 | TGCGCCAGCAGCCAAGCCCCCCGGTTAGATAATTCACCCCTCCACTTT | CASSQAPRLDNSPLHF
TRBJ1-2 | TRBD1 | 13 | once | TRBV19 | TGTGCCAGTAGTTTCCGACAGGGGCATGGCTACACCTTC | CASSFRQGHGYTF
TRBJ1-2 | - | 14 | - | TRBV5-1 | TGCGCCAGCAGAGAAGAGCCTGTACACTATGGCTACACCTTC | CASREEPVHYGYTF
TRBJ2-5 | TRBD1 | 16 | - | TRBV7-9 | TGTGCCAGCAGTCCCACACAGGGGACACTTCAAGAGACCCAGTACTTC | CASSPTQGTLQETQYF
TRBJ1-2 | TRBD1 | 17 | - | TRBV28 | TGTGCCAGCAGCTCATCGGGACAGGGAACCCCTGGCTATGGCTACACCTTC | CASSSSGQGTPGYGYTF
TRBJ2-1 | - | 11 | - | TRBV20-1 | TGCAGTGCCTCCCCCCACAATGAGCAGTTCTTC | CSASPHNEQFF
TRBJ2-3 | TRBD2 | 17 | - | TRBV7-2 | TGTGCCAGCAGCTTAGCCTCACTAGCGGGGGCCGGAGATACGCAGTATTTT | CASSLASLAGAGDTQYF
TRBJ2-3 | - | 14 | - | TRBV5-1 | TGCGCCAGCAGCTTGATAGGGGGGGCAGATACGCAGTATTTT | CASSLIGGADTQYF
TRBJ2-3 | - | 18 | once | TRBV4-1 | TGCGCCAGCAGCCCAAGAAGCTCTGTCTACTCCCGGGAAGATACGCAGTATTTT | CASSPRSSVYSREDTQYF
TRBJ2-2 | - | 13 | once | TRBV12-3/TRBV12-4 | TGTGCCAGCAAAGGGGTAAACACCGGGGAGCTGTTTTTT | CASKGVNTGELFF
TRBJ2-7 | TRBD2 | 15 | once | TRBV27 | TGTGCCAGCAGTTCCCCCCAGCGGGGGGGCTACGAGCAGTACTTC | CASSSPQRGGYEQYF